This T cell receptor (beta chain) was captured by sequencing in a study of T-cell memory formation after mild COVID-19. Study-wide findings and caveats: Some SARS-CoV-2-responding clones were already detected in memory before infection.

The CDR3 runs to 15 residues. Trimming left V 1 base short and J 8 bases short, with 17 bases between. Germline CDR1 is LNHNV and CDR2 is YYDKDF (reference sequence). This clonotype was seen only a few times. As yet, its antigen is unknown. MiXCR, applied by TCRdb to the 5' RACE reads, yields one record per CDR3 protein. This table holds under 700,000 distinct CDR3 sequences, 20% found once. The chain couples TRBV15 to TRBJ1-1; D might be TRBD1 (6 bases). This receptor was taken from an adult woman who had mild COVID-19 (a few samples of this study predate the infection). Cell type and time point are not known. The sequencing input was PBMCs or a T cell subset sorted from them (not recorded which). The CDR3 sequence: CATSRVGRGLLEAFF. As DNA, the CDR3 is TGTGCCACCAGCAGAGTCGGCAGGGGCCTCTTAGAAGCTTTCTTT.